A selection of T cell receptor beta chains follows, all from one sample in a study of shared T cell receptors in the human thymus. This table comes from immunoSEQ multiplex PCR, and its TCRdb copy is limited to in-frame clones, with some not included. The sample has 540,000 or so clones; around 78% are singletons. These same records also appear under a second study, on human thymus T cells.

The specimen sequenced was thymocytes. These receptors originate from a boy younger than two with a congenital heart defect. Both conserved end residues are part of each CDR3. D genes are given only for firm matches. The listing skips clone size in some rows; elsewhere it reads once, few, many or a size class.

-	TRBD1	TRBV18	TRBJ2-7	TGTGCCAGCTCACTTGGGGACAGACTCTCCTACGAGCAGTACTTC	CASSLGDRLSYEQYF
-	TRBD1	TRBV5-4	TRBJ2-1	TGTGCCAGCAGCTTGGGGGGACAGAGAAAGTACAATGAGCAGTTCTTC	CASSLGGQRKYNEQFF
-	TRBD1	TRBV27	TRBJ2-1	TGTGCCAGCAGCCCTCGGACAGGCGCCTACAATGAGCAGTTCTTC	CASSPRTGAYNEQFF
-	TRBD2	TRBV27	TRBJ2-1	TGTGCCAGCAGCCGTCAGCGGGAGAGCTCCTACAATGAGCAGTTCTTC	CASSRQRESSYNEQFF
few	-	TRBV6-1	TRBJ1-5	TGTGCCAGCAGTGAAGTCGAGGATTACTGGGCCGCGGGGCCCCAGCATTTT	CASSEVEDYWAAGPQHF
-	-	TRBV2	TRBJ2-7	TGTGCCAGCAGTGACGTAGGCGGGACCTACGAGCAGTACTTC	CASSDVGGTYEQYF
-	TRBD2	TRBV2	TRBJ2-7	TGTGCCAGCGGGACTAGCGTCTACGAGCAGTACTTC	CASGTSVYEQYF
-	-	TRBV2	TRBJ1-2	TGTGCCAGCAGTAGGGGAGGTGGGCAGGGAAACTATGGCTACACCTTC	CASSRGGGQGNYGYTF
few	-	TRBV29-1	TRBJ2-6	TGCAGCGTGTCGTCTGGGGCCAACGTCCTGACTTTC	CSVSSGANVLTF
-	TRBD1	TRBV6-5	TRBJ2-1	TGTGCCAGCAGCCGGACAGGCTCCTACAATGAGCAGTTCTTC	CASSRTGSYNEQFF
-	TRBD1	TRBV2	TRBJ1-2	TGTGCCAGCAGTGGTAGGACAGGGGGAAAGGTCGGCTACACCTTC	CASSGRTGGKVGYTF
-	TRBD2	TRBV28	TRBJ2-1	TGTGCCAGCAGTTTGGGACTAGCCTCCAATGAGCAGTTCTTC	CASSLGLASNEQFF
-	TRBD1	TRBV6-4	TRBJ1-1	TGTGCCAGCAGGAAGGGGGCGCGGGGAACTGAAGCTTTCTTT	CASRKGARGTEAFF
-	TRBD2	TRBV6-4	TRBJ2-7	TGTGCCAGCAGCCCAACTAGCGGGAGCTACGAGCAGTACTTC	CASSPTSGSYEQYF
-	TRBD2	TRBV5-1	TRBJ2-5	TGCGCCAGCAGCAGCCCCGGGACTAGCGGGAGGGCGGTGGAGACCCAGTACTTC	CASSSPGTSGRAVETQYF
-	-	TRBV14	TRBJ2-7	TGTGCCAGCAGCCAAGTTGAACAGGTGATGTACGAGCAGTACTTC	CASSQVEQVMYEQYF
-	-	TRBV6-1	TRBJ2-7	TGTGCCAGCAGTGAAGGTTGTCAGGGGAACTACGAGCAGTACTTC	CASSEGCQGNYEQYF
once	-	TRBV5-5	TRBJ1-2	TGTGCCAGCAGCTCACAGAACGGTAGCTATGGCTACACCTTC	CASSSQNGSYGYTF
-	-	TRBV28	TRBJ1-1	TGTGCCAGCAGTTTGCGGGGGGGCGACAGTGAAGCTTTCTTT	CASSLRGGDSEAFF
few	TRBD2	TRBV29-1	TRBJ2-1	TGCAGCGTTGGCGGAGCGGGGTACAATGAGCAGTTCTTC	CSVGGAGYNEQFF
-	TRBD1	TRBV7-2	TRBJ2-7	TGTGCCAGCAGCTTAGGTGGGGACAGGGGCCACTTC	CASSLGGDRGHF
once	TRBD2	TRBV7-6	TRBJ2-7	TGTGCCAGCAGCTTATGGGCGGGAGGACCTTCCTACGAGCAGTACTTC	CASSLWAGGPSYEQYF
-	-	TRBV19	TRBJ1-5	TGTGCCAGTAGCAGGTTTTATAGCAATCAGCCCCAGCATTTT	CASSRFYSNQPQHF
-	TRBD2	TRBV5-1	TRBJ2-7	TGCGCCAGCAGCCGCACTCGCGGGAGCTCCTACGAGCAGTACTTC	CASSRTRGSSYEQYF
once	-	TRBV7-9	TRBJ1-1	TGTGCCAGCAGCTTACTAATCAGGGAGGAGGGAGCTTTCTTT	CASSLLIREEGAFF
once	-	TRBV29-1	TRBJ1-4	TGCAGCGCTCAGGATTGGGAGCAAAAACTGTTTTTT	CSAQDWEQKLFF
-	TRBD1	TRBV6-1	TRBJ1-4	TGTGCCAGCAGTTCCCGAGACAGGGTGCGAGAAAAACTGTTTTTT	CASSSRDRVREKLFF
once	TRBD2	TRBV5-4	TRBJ2-5	TGTGCCAGCAGCCGAGCGGGAGGACAAGAGACCCAGTACTTC	CASSRAGGQETQYF
-	-	TRBV7-8	TRBJ2-3	TGTGCCAGCAGCTTAGGCCCCCGGGCAGATACGCAGTATTTT	CASSLGPRADTQYF
-	-	TRBV5-6	TRBJ2-3	TGTGCCAGCAGCTTAAGTGGGGAGATAGGAGATACGCAGTATTTT	CASSLSGEIGDTQYF
-	-	TRBV6-6	TRBJ2-1	TGTGCCAGCAGTTACAGTCTAGAGCCGAGGGAGCAGTTCTTC	CASSYSLEPREQFF
-	TRBD2	TRBV4-2	TRBJ2-1	TGTGCCAGCAGCCAAGATTATGGTGCCGGGAGGGCCTACAATGAGCAGTTCTTC	CASSQDYGAGRAYNEQFF
few	-	TRBV7-9	TRBJ2-1	TGTGCCAGCAGCTTTTCGCTAGCCCCCTACAATGAGCAGTTCTTC	CASSFSLAPYNEQFF
-	TRBD2	TRBV6-5	TRBJ2-7	TGTGCCAGCAGTTGGCTAGCGGGGTACGAGCAGTACTTC	CASSWLAGYEQYF
-	-	TRBV9	TRBJ1-1	TGTGCCAGCAGCCCCACGGACAGAGTTCCTCTTATGAACACTGAAGCTTTCTTT	CASSPTDRVPLMNTEAFF
-	TRBD2	TRBV6-1	TRBJ2-1	TGTGCCAGCAGTGAAGCCTGGGGGACTAGCACCACAGCGCAGTTCTTC	CASSEAWGTSTTAQFF
-	TRBD1	TRBV6-5	TRBJ1-2	TGTGCCAGCAGTCAAGCGACAGGGGGCGATGGCTACACCTTC	CASSQATGGDGYTF
-	-	TRBV4-3	TRBJ2-5	TGCGCCAGCAGCCAAGGAATGGCAAGCGAAGAGACCCAGTACTTC	CASSQGMASEETQYF
-	-	TRBV7-2	TRBJ2-7	TGTGCCAGCAGCTTAGCCTGTGTCCGGGACATACACCACGAGCAGTACTTC	CASSLACVRDIHHEQYF
-	TRBD2	TRBV5-4	TRBJ2-3	TGTGCCAGCAGCCGCAAACTAGCGGGGCCACCCGGAGGTACGCAGTATTTT	CASSRKLAGPPGGTQYF
-	TRBD2	TRBV5-1	TRBJ2-1	TGCGCCAGCGGCACGCTAGCGGGAGGCAATGAGCAGTTCTTC	CASGTLAGGNEQFF
-	-	TRBV2	TRBJ1-3	TGTGCCAGCAGTGAATGGTCAGGGGCGGAAGGAAACACCATATATTTT	CASSEWSGAEGNTIYF
-	-	TRBV28	TRBJ2-6	TGTGCCAGCAGTTCCCGACAGTGCCCCGTGGGGGCCAACGTCCTGACTTTC	CASSSRQCPVGANVLTF
once	-	TRBV25-1	TRBJ2-2	TGTGCCAGCAGTGATAGGTTGGGAGAACACACCGGGGAGCTGTTTTTT	CASSDRLGEHTGELFF
-	TRBD1	TRBV19	TRBJ1-1	TGTGCCAGTAGTAATACCGGGACAGGTTCCGGGAACACTGAAGCTTTCTTT	CASSNTGTGSGNTEAFF
-	TRBD1	TRBV19	TRBJ2-2	TGTGCCAGTTCCTCCCGGACAGGGACCGGGGAGCTGTTTTTT	CASSSRTGTGELFF
-	-	TRBV29-1	TRBJ1-5	TGCAGCGTTTCTCTAGGTCGGGAGGATCAGCCCCAGCATTTT	CSVSLGREDQPQHF
-	-	TRBV21-1	TRBJ2-7	TGTTGGGGGGGAACCTACGAGCAGTACTTC	CWGGTYEQYF
few	-	TRBV7-2	TRBJ1-4	TGTGCCAGCAGCCCCGACAGGAATGAAAAACTGTTTTTT	CASSPDRNEKLFF
-	TRBD2	TRBV5-1	TRBJ2-7	TGCGCCAGCAGCTTGGCGTCGACTAGCGGGAGCTACGAGCAGTACTTC	CASSLASTSGSYEQYF
-	TRBD1	TRBV6-1	TRBJ1-5	TGTGCCAGCAGTGAATTAGATAGGACAGGGGGCAATCAGCCCCAGCATTTT	CASSELDRTGGNQPQHF
-	-	TRBV20-1	TRBJ2-3	TGCAGCGGCAGGGCAGATACGCAGTATTTT	CSGRADTQYF
-	-	TRBV2	TRBJ2-3	TGTGCCAGCAGGAGGCGGGAATCGCGCACAGATACGCAGTATTTT	CASRRRESRTDTQYF
-	-	TRBV30	TRBJ2-1	TGTGCCTGGAGTGTATTAGGTGACCTTTTCTCGCACAGGTCCGAGCAGTTCTTC	CAWSVLGDLFSHRSEQFF
few	TRBD2	TRBV4-3	TRBJ2-1	TGCGCCAGCAGCCAAGAAACAGCGGGAACCCCACCCTACAATGAGCAGTTCTTC	CASSQETAGTPPYNEQFF